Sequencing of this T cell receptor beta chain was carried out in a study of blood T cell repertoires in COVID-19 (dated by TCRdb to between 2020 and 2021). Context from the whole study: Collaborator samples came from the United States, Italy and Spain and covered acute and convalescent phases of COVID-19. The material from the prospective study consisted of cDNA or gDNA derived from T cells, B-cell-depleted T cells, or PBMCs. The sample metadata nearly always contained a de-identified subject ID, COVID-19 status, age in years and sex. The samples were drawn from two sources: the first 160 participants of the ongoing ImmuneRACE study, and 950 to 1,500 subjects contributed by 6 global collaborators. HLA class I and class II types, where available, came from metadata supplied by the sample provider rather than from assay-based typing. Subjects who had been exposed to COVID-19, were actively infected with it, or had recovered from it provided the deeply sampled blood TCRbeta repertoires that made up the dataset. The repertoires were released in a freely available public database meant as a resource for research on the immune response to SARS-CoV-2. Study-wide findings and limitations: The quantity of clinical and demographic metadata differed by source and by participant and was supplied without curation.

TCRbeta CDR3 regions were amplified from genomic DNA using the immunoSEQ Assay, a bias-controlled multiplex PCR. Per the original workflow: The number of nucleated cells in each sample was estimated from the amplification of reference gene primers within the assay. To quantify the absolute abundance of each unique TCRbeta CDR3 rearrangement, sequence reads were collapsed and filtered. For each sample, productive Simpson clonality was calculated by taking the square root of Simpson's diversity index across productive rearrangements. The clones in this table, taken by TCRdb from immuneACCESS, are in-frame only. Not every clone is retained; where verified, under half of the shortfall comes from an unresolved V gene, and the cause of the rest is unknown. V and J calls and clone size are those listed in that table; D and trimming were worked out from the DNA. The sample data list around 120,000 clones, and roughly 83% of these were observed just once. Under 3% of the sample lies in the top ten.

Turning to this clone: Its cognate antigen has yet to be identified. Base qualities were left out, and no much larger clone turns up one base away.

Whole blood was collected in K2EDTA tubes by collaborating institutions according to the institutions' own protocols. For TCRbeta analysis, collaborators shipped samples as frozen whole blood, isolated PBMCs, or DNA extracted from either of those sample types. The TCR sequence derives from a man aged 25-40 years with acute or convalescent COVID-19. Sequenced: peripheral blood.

The CDR3 reads as follows: CASSLAVPETQYF. The sequence in DNA is TGTGCCAGCAGCCTAGCGGTCCCGGAGACCCAGTACTTC. The receptor chain draws on TRBV3-1 (or the pseudogene TRBV3-2) and TRBJ2-5; TRBD2 could be the D gene, as 6 bases match. V loses 4 bases, J loses 5 bases, and the germline ends lie 11 bases apart. From the germline V gene (reference sequence), CDR1 is LGHDT and CDR2 is YNNKEL. From the cysteine through the phenylalanine, the CDR3 covers 13 amino acids. Of all the DNA, just the CDR3 is kept, 39 bases in frame from base 1.